These 27 T cell receptor beta chains were sequenced from one sample in a study of technical replicates of blood from four donors. Libraries were prepared by immunoSEQ multiplex PCR; TCRdb keeps only in-frame clonotypes and omits some of them. The data contain 70,000 to 95,000 clones, approximately 96% of them singletons. Sequencing used T cells isolated from PBMCs. The receptors derive from a human donor in good health.

The chain is built from TRBV27 and TRBJ2-7; TRBD2 agrees at 10 bases. The V and J ends lost 7 bases and 2 bases, in that order; junction bases with no gene match: 5. The CDR3 totals 14 residues. The V gene's germline CDR1 is MNHEY and CDR2 SMNVEV (reference sequence). The DNA of the CDR3 is TGTGCCAGCACTACCAGCGGGAGGGCCTACGAGCAGTACTTC. Translated, it gives CASTTSGRAYEQYF.

CDR3 nucleotide sequence: TGCGCCAGCAGTGATGGAGATCAGCCCCAGCATTTT. Residues: CASSDGDQPQHF. V is TRBV10-1 and J is TRBJ1-5; no clear D. The germline CDR1 and CDR2 sequences are WNHNN and SYGVQD (reference sequence). There are 12 residues in the CDR3. Trimming took 3 bases from V and 5 from J, leaving 5 bases between them.

V usage is TRBV11-2 and J usage is TRBJ2-5; D remains ambiguous. The V end was cut by 5 bases, the J end by 7 bases, with 11 bases between. The germline V gene has CDR1 SGHAT and CDR2 FQNNGV. This CDR3 has 12 residues. CDR3 sequence reads: CASSLRASTQYF. The CDR3, as DNA: TGTGCCAGCAGCCTCCGCGCTTCGACCCAGTACTTC.

This sequence joins TRBV30 and TRBJ1-1; 9 bases align to TRBD1. CDR3 size: 13 residues. Germline loops: CDR1 GTSNPN, CDR2 SVGIG (reference sequence). The V segment lost 5 bases and the J segment 5 bases; nucleotides outside the gene matches: 6. CDR3 bases: TGTGCCTGGTGGACAGGGGCATGGACTGAAGCTTTCTTT. Encoded protein: CAWWTGAWTEAFF. Complete variable domain (other parts from reference TRBV30 and TRBJ1-1): SQTIHQWPATLVQPVGSPLSLECTVEGTSNPNLYWYRQAAGRGLQLLFYSVGIGQISSEVPQNLSASRPQDRQFILSSKKLLLSDSGFYLCAWWTGAWTEAFFGQGTRLTVV.

The count of this clone is one. This rearrangement joins TRBV2 to TRBJ2-7; possibly TRBD2 for D (5 bases). Trimming removed 10 bases from V and 0 bases from J, with 13 bases in between. Germline V gives CDR1 SNHLY, CDR2 FYNNEI. The CDR3 sequence is 13 residues long. For the CDR3, the DNA is TGTGCCACGGCTAGCCACTCCTCCTACGAGCAGTACTTC. It is translated as CATASHSSYEQYF.

This clone was seen a handful of times. This chain connects TRBV19 to TRBJ2-4, with D perhaps matching TRBD1 (6 bases). The CDR3 runs to 16 residues. The V end lost 4 bases, the J end lost 5 bases, and 18 bases lay between the germline ends. In germline, CDR1 is LNHDA, CDR2 SQIVND (reference sequence). For the CDR3, the DNA is TGTGCCAGTAGTAGGGGTCTACGACAGGTAGAAAACATTCAGTACTTC. Protein product: CASSRGLRQVENIQYF.

V and J are TRBV27 and TRBJ2-7; 10 positions agree with TRBD1. Germline trimming cut 5 bases from V and 2 bases from J; bases unmatched to any gene: 9. Per the germline V gene, CDR1 is MNHEY and CDR2 is SMNVEV (reference sequence). This CDR3 has 16 residues. The CDR3 is CASSPRDRGLPYEQYF. In DNA, the CDR3 is TGTGCCAGCAGTCCTCGGGACAGGGGCTTACCCTACGAGCAGTACTTC.

The V gene is TRBV9, the J gene TRBJ2-2, with no clear D. Germline-derived CDR1 and CDR2 are SGDLS and YYNGEE. V dropped 0 bases and J dropped 8 bases, with 8 bases sitting between them. The CDR3 extends over 13 amino acids. In DNA form, the CDR3 reads TGTGCCAGCAGCGTAGGAGTAACTGGGGAGCTGTTTTTT. This codes for CASSVGVTGELFF.

The chain carries TRBV27 and TRBJ2-3; 10 nucleotides agree with TRBD2. Germline V gene data show CDR1 as MNHEY and CDR2 as SMNVEV (reference sequence). The CDR3 extends over 14 amino acids. Losses at the gene ends were 7 bases for V and 5 bases for J; bases not matched to a gene: 6. CDR3 residues: CASKSLAGVDTQYF. As DNA, the CDR3 is TGTGCCAGCAAGTCCCTAGCGGGAGTAGATACGCAGTATTTT.

J is TRBJ1-2 and V is TRBV29-1, with D possibly TRBD1 on 6 matching bases. This CDR3 comprises 13 residues. Germline CDR1 and CDR2: SQVTM and ANQGSEA. The germline V and J ends were trimmed by 5 bases and 6 bases, with 16 bases remaining between them. The CDR3 nucleotides are TGCAGCGTTCATTTGGGGGCAACGGATGGCTACACCTTC. Translated: CSVHLGATDGYTF.

The chain couples TRBV4-1 to TRBJ2-7; 13 bases line up with TRBD2. From germline, CDR1 is MGHRA and CDR2 YSYEKL. V dropped 0 bases and J dropped 2; count of bases not matched to a gene: 1. This CDR3 region has 16 residues. CDR3 amino acids: CASSQEGLAGTYEQYF. The DNA of the CDR3 is TGCGCCAGCAGCCAAGAGGGACTAGCGGGAACCTACGAGCAGTACTTC.

The CDR3 region has the DNA TGTGCCAGCAGCTTTGGGACACACAATGAGCAGTTCTTC. It encodes CASSFGTHNEQFF. This chain links TRBV5-6 with TRBJ2-1; D might be TRBD1 (6 bases). CDR1 is SGHDT, CDR2 YYEEEE, per germline. The CDR3 consists of 13 residues. Trimming removed 2 bases from V and 5 bases from J, with 8 bases in between.

This chain connects TRBV28 to TRBJ2-7, with D perhaps TRBD1 (5 bases). The CDR3 consists of 14 residues. V dropped 3 bases and J dropped 1 base, with 10 bases sitting between them. Germline loops: CDR1 MDHEN, CDR2 SYDVKM. DNA for the CDR3: TGTGCCAGCAGTTTTAGGGGAATGTCCTACGAGCAGTACTTC. Translated: CASSFRGMSYEQYF.

The J gene is TRBJ2-2, the V gene TRBV7-2, with no clear D. V was trimmed by 5 bases and J by 4 bases, leaving 11 bases between them. CDR1 SGHTA and CDR2 FQGNSA come from the germline V gene. The CDR3 sequence is 14 residues long. The CDR3 DNA reads TGTGCCAGCAGCCCGCTTCTACGCACCGGGGAGCTGTTTTTT. Its protein is CASSPLLRTGELFF.

The chain combines TRBV2 with TRBJ1-2; D gene ambiguous. CDR3 length: 13 residues. Germline-derived CDR1 and CDR2 are SNHLY and FYNNEI. V dropped 5 bases and J dropped 6 bases, with 13 bases sitting between them. CDR3 loop: CASSSDSFNGYTF. The DNA of the CDR3 is TGTGCCAGCAGTTCGGACTCCTTCAATGGCTACACCTTC.

V usage is TRBV7-8 and J usage is TRBJ2-3; the match to TRBD2 covers 14 bases. The V segment lost 5 bases and the J segment 4 bases; nucleotides outside the gene matches: 5. Germline-derived CDR1 and CDR2 are SGHVS and FQNEAQ. This CDR3 has 16 amino acids. The CDR3 loop reads CASSQGTSGSPDTQYF. The CDR3 nucleotides are TGTGCCAGCAGCCAAGGGACTAGCGGGAGCCCAGATACGCAGTATTTT.

The chain carries TRBV6-5 and TRBJ2-1; TRBD2 matches 12 bases. With V trimmed by 6 bases and J by 5 bases, 5 bases remained unmatched. Germline CDR1 MNHEY, CDR2 SVGAGI. The CDR3 is 15 residues long. The CDR3 DNA follows: TGTGCCAGCAGGGATACTAGCGGGAGGAACAATGAGCAGTTCTTC. Translating gives CASRDTSGRNNEQFF.

The rearrangement joins TRBV18 to TRBJ1-1; 7 bases map to TRBD1. V lost 4 bases and J lost 1; bases outside the gene matches: 9. CDR1 is KGHSH and CDR2 is LQKENI in the germline V gene. The CDR3 is 16 amino acids. The CDR3 DNA sequence: TGTGCCAGCTCACGGATAGGTACAGGGGAGAACACTGAAGCTTTCTTT. Residues: CASSRIGTGENTEAFF.

The chain has TRBV18 and TRBJ1-2; a weak D match, TRBD1 (6 bases). This CDR3 region has 15 residues. Looked up from germline, CDR1 is KGHSH and CDR2 is LQKENI. V was pared by 0 bases and J by 4 bases, with 12 bases between. In nucleotides, the CDR3 is TGTGCCAGCTCACCACCGGTACAGGGTGTCTATGGCTACACCTTC. Translating it yields CASSPPVQGVYGYTF. Using reference TRBV18 and TRBJ1-2 for the parts outside the CDR3, the full variable domain is NAGVMQNPRHLVRRRGQEARLRCSPMKGHSHVYWYRQLPEEGLKFMVYLQKENIIDESGMPKERFSAEFPKEGPSILRIQQVVRGDSAAYFCASSPPVQGVYGYTFGSGTRLTVV.

The gene calls are TRBV6-6 and TRBJ1-5; D is possibly TRBD1 (6 bases). The length of the CDR3 is 14 residues. Germline V lookup: CDR1 MNHNY, CDR2 SVGAGI (reference sequence). The germline V and J ends were trimmed by 5 bases and 3 bases, with 11 bases remaining between them. The CDR3 DNA reads TGTGCCAGCAGTCTTCGGACAGACAATCAGCCCCAGCATTTT. Encoded protein: CASSLRTDNQPQHF.

This clone was observed a single time. The chain links TRBV11-2 to TRBJ2-1; 14 positions match TRBD2. CDR1 and CDR2 from the germline V gene are SGHAT and FQNNGV. Trimming cost V 5 bases and J 9 bases; bases outside gene matches: 6. CDR3 length equals 15 residues. CDR3 sequence (DNA): TGTGCCAGCAGCACGGGACTAGCGGGAGTCGGTGAGCAGTTCTTC. It translates to CASSTGLAGVGEQFF.

The chain recombines TRBV2 with TRBJ2-5, with D maybe TRBD1 (5 bases). Germline V gene lookup returns CDR1 SNHLY and CDR2 FYNNEI. The CDR3 spans 14 residues. V was trimmed by 4 bases and J by 4 bases, leaving 13 bases between them. The CDR3 reads CASSVGAPLETQYF. The CDR3 bases are TGTGCCAGCAGTGTTGGGGCACCCTTAGAGACCCAGTACTTC.

The chain has TRBV7-8 and TRBJ1-3, with 8 nucleotides matching TRBD1. This CDR3 region has 16 residues. The germline V gene has CDR1 SGHVS and CDR2 FQNEAQ. V gave up 3 bases and J gave up 0 bases; unmatched junction bases: 4. CDR3 amino acids: CASSFTGTGSGNTIYF. The CDR3 nucleotides are TGTGCCAGCAGCTTCACCGGGACAGGCTCTGGAAACACCATATATTTT.

The CDR3 DNA reads TGTGCCAGTGGTCCAGGGGGCAAAGGCTATGGCTACACCTTC. It translates to CASGPGGKGYGYTF. J is TRBJ1-2 and V is TRBV6-5; 8 bases line up with TRBD1. This CDR3 has 14 amino acids. Trimming removed 9 bases from V and 4 bases from J; junction bases left unmatched: 10. CDR1 is MNHEY and CDR2 is SVGAGI in the germline V gene.

CDR3 amino acids: CASSSNSPFGVDYGYTF. CDR3 sequence (DNA): TGTGCCAGCAGCTCGAATTCCCCATTCGGGGTTGACTATGGCTACACCTTC. The gene calls are TRBV7-9 and TRBJ1-2; D gene ambiguous. Trimming left V 4 bases short and J 3 bases short, with 21 bases between. There are 17 residues in the CDR3. Germline values: CDR1 SEHNR, CDR2 FQNEAQ (reference sequence). Together with reference TRBV7-9 and TRBJ1-2, the CDR3 gives the full variable domain: DTGVSQNPRHKITKRGQNVTFRCDPISEHNRLYWYRQTLGQGPEFLTYFQNEAQLEKSRLLSDRFSAERPKGSFSTLEIQRTEQGDSAMYLCASSSNSPFGVDYGYTFGSGTRLTVV.

The rearrangement joins TRBV28 to TRBJ2-7; 9 bases match TRBD1. The germline CDR1 and CDR2 sequences are MDHEN and SYDVKM. The V gene end was trimmed by 3 bases and the J gene end by 3 bases; junction bases not matched to a gene: 0. The CDR3 is 13 amino acids. The CDR3 coding sequence is TGTGCCAGCAGTTTGGGACAGGGCTACGAGCAGTACTTC. It specifies CASSLGQGYEQYF.

CDR3 bases: TGCGCCAGCAGCTTATCAGGGTACCTACGGGAGCTGTTTTTT. Protein product: CASSLSGYLRELFF. This chain joins TRBV5-1 and TRBJ2-2; the D gene is possibly TRBD1 (5 bases). CDR1 is SGHRS, CDR2 YFSETQ, per germline. Trimming removed 2 bases at V and 9 bases at J, with 14 bases between. The CDR3 is made up of 14 amino acids.